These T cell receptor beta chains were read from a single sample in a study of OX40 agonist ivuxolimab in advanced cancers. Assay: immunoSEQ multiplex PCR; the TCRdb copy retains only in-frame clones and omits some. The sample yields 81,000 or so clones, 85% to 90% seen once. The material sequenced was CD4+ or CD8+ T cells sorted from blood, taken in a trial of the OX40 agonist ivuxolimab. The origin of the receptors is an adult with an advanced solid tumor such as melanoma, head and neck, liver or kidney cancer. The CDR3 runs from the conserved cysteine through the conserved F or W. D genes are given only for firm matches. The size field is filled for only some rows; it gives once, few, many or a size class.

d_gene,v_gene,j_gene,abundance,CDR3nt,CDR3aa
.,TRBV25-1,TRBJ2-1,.,TGTGCCAGCAGTGACTCAACAACCGGGGCCGGAGGTGAGCAGTTCTTC,CASSDSTTGAGGEQFF
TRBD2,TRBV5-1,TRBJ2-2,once,TGCGCCAGCAGCCTGCTGGCTAGCGGGAACACCGGGGAGCTGTTTTTT,CASSLLASGNTGELFF
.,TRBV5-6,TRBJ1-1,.,TGTGCCAGCAGCCCGATATCAATCTGGCAGAAGAACACTGAAGCTTTCTTT,CASSPISIWQKNTEAFF
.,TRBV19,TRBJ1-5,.,TGTGCCAGTAGAGGGGGAGCGACAGCAAATAGCAATCAGCCCCAGCATTTT,CASRGGATANSNQPQHF
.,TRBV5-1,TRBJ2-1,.,TGCGCCAGCAGCCGTACGGCAGGGACCTACAATGAGCAGTTCTTC,CASSRTAGTYNEQFF
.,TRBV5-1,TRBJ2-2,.,TGCGCCAGCAGCCAGGCCCCCCTACCCCCGAACACCGGGGAGCTGTTTTTT,CASSQAPLPPNTGELFF
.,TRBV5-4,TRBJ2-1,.,TGTGCCAGCAGCCCCGGATGGGGGGGCCTTAACAATGAGCAGTTCTTC,CASSPGWGGLNNEQFF
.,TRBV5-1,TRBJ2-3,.,TGCGCCAGCAGCTTCTACGGAGATACGCAGTATTTT,CASSFYGDTQYF
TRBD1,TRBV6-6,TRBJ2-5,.,TGTGCCAGCAGTTACGACAGGGCAGGAGAGACCCAGTACTTC,CASSYDRAGETQYF
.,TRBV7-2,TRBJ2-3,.,TGTGCCAGCAGCTTAGCGGGGGGGCAGATCACAGATACGCAGTATTTT,CASSLAGGQITDTQYF
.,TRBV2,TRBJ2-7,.,TGTGCCAGCAGCATACATACAGGTTCCTACGAGCAGTACTTC,CASSIHTGSYEQYF
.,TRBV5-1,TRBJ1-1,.,TGCGCCAGCAGCGTGACGGGTGGGGAGGCTGAAGCTTTCTTT,CASSVTGGEAEAFF
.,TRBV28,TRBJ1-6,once,TGTGCCAGCAGGGGGGGCCCGGACCGTTATAATTCACCCCTCCACTTT,CASRGGPDRYNSPLHF
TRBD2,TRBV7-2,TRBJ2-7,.,TGTGCCAGCAGCCGGTCTGTAGCGGGACCCTACGAGCAGTACTTC,CASSRSVAGPYEQYF
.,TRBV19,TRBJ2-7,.,TGTGCCAGTAGTATTATGGGGACACTCAGCTACGAGCAGTACTTC,CASSIMGTLSYEQYF
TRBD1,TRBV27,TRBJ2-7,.,TGTGCCAGCAGTTCTCACAGGGGCCCGGGTCCCTACGAGCAGTACTTC,CASSSHRGPGPYEQYF
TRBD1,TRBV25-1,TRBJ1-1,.,TGTGCCAGCAGTGTAGGGGGCCTAGAGACTGAAGCTTTCTTT,CASSVGGLETEAFF
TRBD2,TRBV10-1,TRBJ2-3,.,TGCGCCAGCAGTCAGGGGACTAGCGGCACAGATACGCAGTATTTT,CASSQGTSGTDTQYF
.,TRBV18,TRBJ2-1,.,TGTGCCAGCTCACCAGCGGGGGCCCCTGAGCAGTTCTTC,CASSPAGAPEQFF
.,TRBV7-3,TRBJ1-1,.,TGTGCCAGCAGTCCCACCGGGACCCAGAACACTGAAGCTTTCTTT,CASSPTGTQNTEAFF
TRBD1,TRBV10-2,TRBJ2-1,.,TGCGCCAGCAGACAGGGGGCGCACGATGAGCAGTTCTTC,CASRQGAHDEQFF
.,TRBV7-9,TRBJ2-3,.,TGTGCCAGCCTGCTGGGGGGAGCCACAGATACGCAGTATTTT,CASLLGGATDTQYF
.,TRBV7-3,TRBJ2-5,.,TGTGCCAGCAGCCCGACGGGGCTGCAAGAGACCCAGTACTTC,CASSPTGLQETQYF
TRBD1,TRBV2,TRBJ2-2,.,TGTGCCAGCATTGGGACAGGGGTAACCGGGGAGCTGTTTTTT,CASIGTGVTGELFF
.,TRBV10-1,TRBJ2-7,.,TGCGCCAGCAGTGAGTCGGCAGGGAAGAGCGAGCAGTACTTC,CASSESAGKSEQYF
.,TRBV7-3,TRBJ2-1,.,TGTGCCAGCAGCTCTGTGGGGACCCACTACAATGAGCAGTTCTTC,CASSSVGTHYNEQFF
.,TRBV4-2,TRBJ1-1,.,TGTGCCAGCAGCCAGGGCCAGGGGTCCCTGAACACTGAAGCTTTCTTT,CASSQGQGSLNTEAFF
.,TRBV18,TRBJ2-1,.,TGTGCCAGCTCACCATGGGGGGCCTCCTACAATGAGCAGTTCTTC,CASSPWGASYNEQFF
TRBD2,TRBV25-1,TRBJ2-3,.,TGTGCCAGCAGTTATAGCGGGGGGTTGAATACGCAGTATTTT,CASSYSGGLNTQYF
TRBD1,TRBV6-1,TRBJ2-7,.,TGTGCCAGCAGGGGACAGGTCACGCTAAGCTACGAGCAGTACTTC,CASRGQVTLSYEQYF
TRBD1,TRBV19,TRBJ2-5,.,TGTGCCAGTAGCCTGGGACAGCAAGAGACCCAGTACTTC,CASSLGQQETQYF
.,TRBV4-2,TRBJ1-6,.,TGTGCCAGCAGCTCTGGGCAGGGTGTGTCCTATAATTCACCCCTCCACTTT,CASSSGQGVSYNSPLHF
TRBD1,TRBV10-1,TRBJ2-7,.,TGCGCCAGCAGTGAGTCGGGACAGGGTAACAAGCAGTACTTC,CASSESGQGNKQYF
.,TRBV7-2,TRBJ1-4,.,TGTGCCAGCAGCTTAGGGGGGAGGAGGGAGGAAAAACTGTTTTTT,CASSLGGRREEKLFF
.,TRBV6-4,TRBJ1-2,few,TGTGCCAGCAGTGACTCGGAGGGCCGGGGCTACACCTTC,CASSDSEGRGYTF
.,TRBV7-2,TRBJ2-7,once,TGTGCCAGCAGCCCCCATGGGGGGGCTGACTACGAGCAGTACTTC,CASSPHGGADYEQYF
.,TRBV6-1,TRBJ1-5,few,TGTGCCAGCAGTGAAGGGTATCAGCCCCAGCATTTT,CASSEGYQPQHF
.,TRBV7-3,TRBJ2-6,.,TGTGCCAGCAGCTGGGGAAGGGCAGCTGGGGCCAACGTCCTGACTTTC,CASSWGRAAGANVLTF
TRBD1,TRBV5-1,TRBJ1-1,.,TGCGCCAGCAGCTTGGGGACAGGGGGCTGGGACACTGAAGCTTTCTTT,CASSLGTGGWDTEAFF
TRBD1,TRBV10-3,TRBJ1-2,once,TGTGCCATCAAAGGACAGGGGGGGGACTATGGCTACACCTTC,CAIKGQGGDYGYTF
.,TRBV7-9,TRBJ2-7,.,TGTGCCAGCAGCCCAGACAGAAACTCCTACGAGCAGTACTTC,CASSPDRNSYEQYF
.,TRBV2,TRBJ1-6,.,TGTGCCAGCTCACCAAACAGGGTTGGGAATTCACCCCTCCACTTT,CASSPNRVGNSPLHF
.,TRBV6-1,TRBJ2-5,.,TGTGCCAGCAGGGCCGGGTTTGCGGAGACCCAGTACTTC,CASRAGFAETQYF
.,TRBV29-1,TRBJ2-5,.,TGCAGCGGCGAAGAAAGAGGGACCCAGTACTTC,CSGEERGTQYF
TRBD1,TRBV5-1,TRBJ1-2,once,TGCGCCAGCAGCTTGGGACAGGGTGCTTATGGCTACACCTTC,CASSLGQGAYGYTF
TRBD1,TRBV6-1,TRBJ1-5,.,TGTGCCACCGGGACAGCAAGGAGCAATCAGCCCCAGCATTTT,CATGTARSNQPQHF
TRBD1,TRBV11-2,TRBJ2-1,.,TGTGCCAGCAGCTTAGATCGATGGGACAGGGCCTTCGTGAAGCAGTTCTTC,CASSLDRWDRAFVKQFF
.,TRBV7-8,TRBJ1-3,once,TGTGCCAGCAGCTTAGGGACAGCGGGAAACACCATATATTTT,CASSLGTAGNTIYF
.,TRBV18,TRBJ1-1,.,TGTGCCAGCTCACCTTCAAGACAGAGAAACACTGAAGCTTTCTTT,CASSPSRQRNTEAFF
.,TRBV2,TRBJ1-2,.,TGTGCCAGCACAGGACAGCCTATCTATGGCTACACCTTC,CASTGQPIYGYTF
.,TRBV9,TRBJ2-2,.,TGTGCCAGCAGCGTAGCGGCGGGGACGAACACCGGGGAGCTGTTTTTT,CASSVAAGTNTGELFF
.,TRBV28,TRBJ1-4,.,TGTGCCAGCAGTTCCGCCGGGACGGATATTGAAAAACTGTTTTTT,CASSSAGTDIEKLFF